This T cell receptor (beta chain) comes out of a study of blood T cell repertoires in COVID-19. Grouping used clinical history reported by participants in a survey and questionnaire. Cohort 3 recovery required two negative PCRs, clearance, or symptom resolution. TCRdb's table, derived via immunoSEQ multiplex PCR, lists solely in-frame clones and lacks some. The repertoire has approximately 450,000 clones, roughly nine tenths of them found once; the top ten carry 0.95% to 1.2%. The CDR3 is 16 residues long. V was pared by 0 bases and J by 0 bases, with 4 bases of the junction left unmatched. Germline V gives CDR1 SGHTA, CDR2 FQGNSA.

The J gene is TRBJ1-2, the V gene TRBV7-2; 7 bases match TRBD1. Sequenced: PBMCs or T cells enriched from blood (not recorded which). The sequence derives from a man younger than 40 who had recovered from COVID-19. CDR3 protein: CASSLAGGDSNYGYTF. The CDR3 DNA follows: TGTGCCAGCAGCTTAGCAGGGGGCGATTCTAACTATGGCTACACCTTC.